This TCR beta chain was sequenced during a study of spatial heterogeneity in lung cancer. The wider study: There were consistently more beta-chain sequences detected than alpha-chain sequences. Across the raw uncorrected reads, a unique TCR and UMI combination was observed, on average, more than ten times.

A remark on this clonotype: The size of this beta chain means little, since it is a stray read in a library made for alpha chains.

Each TCR cDNA molecule carried a unique molecular identifier. TCRdb re-called the 5' RACE reads with MiXCR, one entry per CDR3 protein. The table records some 860 distinct CDR3 sequences, 9.5% to 15% of them present only once. The CDR3 spans 18 residues. Trimming removed 0 bases at V and 5 bases at J, with 21 bases between. Germline V lookup: CDR1 KGHDR, CDR2 SFDVKD. As to time point: sample taken at primary tumor resection. Unsorted whole RNA from tumor, nontumor lung or frozen PBMC underwent sequencing. Samples were donated by 72 untreated early-stage non-small cell lung cancer patients. This sequence was found in a male donor with early-stage non-small cell lung cancer. The material was PBMCs, obtained at surgery. J is TRBJ1-2 and V is TRBV24-1; no firm D call. The CDR3 nucleotides are TGTGCCACCAGTGATTTGGGACCGATTCTAATTGAAGATTATGGCTACACCTTC. This translates into CATSDLGPILIEDYGYTF.